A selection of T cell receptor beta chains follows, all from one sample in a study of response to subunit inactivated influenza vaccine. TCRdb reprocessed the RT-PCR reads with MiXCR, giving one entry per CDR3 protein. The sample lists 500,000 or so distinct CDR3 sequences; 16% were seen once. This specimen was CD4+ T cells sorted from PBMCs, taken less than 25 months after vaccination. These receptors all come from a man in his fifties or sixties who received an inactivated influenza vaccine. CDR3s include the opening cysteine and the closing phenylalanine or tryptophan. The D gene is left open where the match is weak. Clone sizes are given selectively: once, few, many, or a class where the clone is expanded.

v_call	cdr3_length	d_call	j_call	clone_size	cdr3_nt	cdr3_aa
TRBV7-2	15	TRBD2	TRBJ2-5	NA	TGTGCCAGCAGCCCGGGTAGTGGACTAGCGGGGGGGATATACTTC	CASSPGSGLAGGIYF
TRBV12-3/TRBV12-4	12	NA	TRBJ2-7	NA	TGTGCCAGCAGTTTATTCCCCTACGAGCAGTACTTC	CASSLFPYEQYF
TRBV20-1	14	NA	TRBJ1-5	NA	TGCAGTGCTAGAGGACCGACAGATAATCAGCCCCAGCATTTT	CSARGPTDNQPQHF
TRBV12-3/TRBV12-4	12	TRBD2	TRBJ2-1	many	TGTGCCAGTACGGCGGGGGGAAATGAGCAGTTCTTC	CASTAGGNEQFF
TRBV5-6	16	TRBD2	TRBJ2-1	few	TGTGCCAGCAGCTTGGTTCCTAGCGGGGCAATCGATGAGCAGTTCTTC	CASSLVPSGAIDEQFF
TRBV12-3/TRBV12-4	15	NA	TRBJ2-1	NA	TGTGCCAGCAGTCACCAGTGGTCGACCTACAATGAGCAGTTCTTC	CASSHQWSTYNEQFF
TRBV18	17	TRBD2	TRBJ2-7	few	TGTGCCAGCTCACCAACCGGGACTAGCGTTAGCTCCTACGAGCAGTACTTC	CASSPTGTSVSSYEQYF
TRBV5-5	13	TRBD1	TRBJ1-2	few	TGTGCCAGCAGCCAACAGGGGGCCTATGGCTACACCTTC	CASSQQGAYGYTF
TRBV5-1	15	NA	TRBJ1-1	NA	TGCGCCAGCAGCTTGGGGGGGTTCTTGGGCACTGAAGCTTTCTTT	CASSLGGFLGTEAFF
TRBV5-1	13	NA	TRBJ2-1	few	TGCGCCAGCAGCTTGGGGGGCAGAAATGAGCAGTTCTTC	CASSLGGRNEQFF
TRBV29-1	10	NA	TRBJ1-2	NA	TGCAGCGTGGGACCCTTCGACTACACCTTC	CSVGPFDYTF